A selection of T cell receptor beta chains follows, all from one sample in a study of shared clonotypes between healthy human individuals. TCRdb's copy holds only in-frame clones and misses some; the assay was immunoSEQ multiplex PCR. This table holds hundreds of thousands of clones, around four fifths found once. Specimen: memory CD4+ T cells sorted from blood. These receptors originate from a woman in her twenties or thirties in good health. Each CDR3 is given with its conserved first and last residue. Fields, in order: D gene, V gene, clone size, J gene, CDR3 DNA, CDR3 protein. The D gene is left open where the match is weak. Clone size, where shown, is once, few, many, or a class for clones that have expanded.

-,TRBV6-1,many,TRBJ2-7,TGTGCCAGCAGCACACAGGGTTTTAGCTCCTACGAGCAGTACTTC,CASSTQGFSSYEQYF
TRBD1,TRBV5-1,-,TRBJ2-3,TGCGCCAGCAGCTTGGCAGGGGGTTTCGCAGATACGCAGTATTTT,CASSLAGGFADTQYF
TRBD2,TRBV5-1,few,TRBJ2-1,TGCGCCAGCAGCTTGACTAGCGGGGGGTCCTGGCGCTCCTACAATGAGCAGTTCTTC,CASSLTSGGSWRSYNEQFF
-,TRBV2,-,TRBJ2-1,TGTGCCAGCGCTACTAGCAATGAGCAGTTCTTC,CASATSNEQFF
TRBD2,TRBV5-1,-,TRBJ2-4,TGCGCCAGCAGCTCTAGCGGAACACTAGCCAAAAACATTCAGTACTTC,CASSSSGTLAKNIQYF
-,TRBV5-1,-,TRBJ2-7,TGCGCCAGCAGCGCGGCGGGGAACTCCTACGAGCAGTACTTC,CASSAAGNSYEQYF
TRBD1,TRBV11-1,-,TRBJ2-7,TGTGCCAGCAGCTTAGTGAAGGGGGCGAGGCACGAGCAGTACTTC,CASSLVKGARHEQYF
-,TRBV5-6,-,TRBJ2-3,TGTGCCAGCAGCTTGGTAAGAGATACGCAGTATTTT,CASSLVRDTQYF
-,TRBV7-6,-,TRBJ2-2,TGTGCCAGCAGTATTACTATACACACCGGGGAGCTGTTTTTT,CASSITIHTGELFF
TRBD2,TRBV5-1,-,TRBJ2-1,TGCGCCAGCAGCCTGGGACTAGCGGGAAACAATGAGCAGTTCTTC,CASSLGLAGNNEQFF